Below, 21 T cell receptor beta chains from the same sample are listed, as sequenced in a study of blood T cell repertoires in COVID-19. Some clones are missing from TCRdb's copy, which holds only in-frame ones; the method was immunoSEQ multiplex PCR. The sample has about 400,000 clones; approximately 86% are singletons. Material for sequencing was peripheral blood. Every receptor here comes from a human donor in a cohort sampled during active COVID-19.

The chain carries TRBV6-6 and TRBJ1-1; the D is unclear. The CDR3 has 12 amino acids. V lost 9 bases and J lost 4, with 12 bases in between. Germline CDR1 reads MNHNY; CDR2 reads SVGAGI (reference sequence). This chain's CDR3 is CASQEGPTEAFF. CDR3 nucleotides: TGTGCCAGTCAGGAGGGCCCCACTGAAGCTTTCTTT.

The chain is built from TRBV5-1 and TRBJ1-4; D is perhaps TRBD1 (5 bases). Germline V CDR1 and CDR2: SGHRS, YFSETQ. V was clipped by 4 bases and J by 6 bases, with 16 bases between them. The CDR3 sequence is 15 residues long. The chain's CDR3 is CASSPLGGGDEKLFF. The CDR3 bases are TGCGCCAGCAGCCCCCTCGGGGGTGGGGATGAAAAACTGTTTTTT.

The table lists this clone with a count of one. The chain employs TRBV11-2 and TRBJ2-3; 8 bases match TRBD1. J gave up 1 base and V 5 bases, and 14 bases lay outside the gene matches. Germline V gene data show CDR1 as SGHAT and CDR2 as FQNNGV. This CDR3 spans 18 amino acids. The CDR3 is CASSVRDRRTVRTDTQYF. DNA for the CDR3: TGTGCCAGCAGCGTCCGGGACAGGAGAACCGTGCGCACAGATACGCAGTATTTT.

This chain's CDR3 is CASSESIPGAGANVLTF. CDR3 bases: TGCGCCAGCAGTGAGTCGATACCGGGTGCTGGGGCCAACGTCCTGACTTTC. J is TRBJ2-6 and V is TRBV10-1; D gene uncertain. This CDR3 is built from 17 residues. The germline CDR1 and CDR2 sequences are WNHNN and SYGVQD (reference sequence). Trimming shortened V by 0 bases and J by 2 bases, and 11 bases separated the two germline ends.

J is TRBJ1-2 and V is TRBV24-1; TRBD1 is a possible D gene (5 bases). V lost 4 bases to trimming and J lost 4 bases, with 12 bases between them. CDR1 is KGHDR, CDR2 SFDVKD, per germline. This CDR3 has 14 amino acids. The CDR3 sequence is CATSDPGHVYGYTF. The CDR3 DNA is TGTGCCACCAGTGACCCCGGACACGTCTATGGCTACACCTTC.

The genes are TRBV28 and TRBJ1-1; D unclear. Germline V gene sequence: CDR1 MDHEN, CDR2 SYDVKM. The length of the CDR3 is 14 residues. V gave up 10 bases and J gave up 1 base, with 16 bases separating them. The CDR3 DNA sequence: TGTGCCACCGAGAGGATCGGGGAGAACACTGAAGCTTTCTTT. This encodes CATERIGENTEAFF.

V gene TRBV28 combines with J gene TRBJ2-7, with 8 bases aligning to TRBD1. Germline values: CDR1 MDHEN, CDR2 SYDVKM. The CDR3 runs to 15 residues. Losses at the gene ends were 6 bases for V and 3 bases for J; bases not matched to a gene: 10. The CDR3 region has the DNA TGTGCCAGCAGCCGAGGACAGGGAGGATACTACGAGCAGTACTTC. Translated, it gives CASSRGQGGYYEQYF. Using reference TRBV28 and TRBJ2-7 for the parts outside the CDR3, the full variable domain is DVKVTQSSRYLVKRTGEKVFLECVQDMDHENMFWYRQDPGLGLRLIYFSYDVKMKEKGDIPEGYSVSREKKERFSLILESASTNQTSMYLCASSRGQGGYYEQYFGPGTRLTVT.

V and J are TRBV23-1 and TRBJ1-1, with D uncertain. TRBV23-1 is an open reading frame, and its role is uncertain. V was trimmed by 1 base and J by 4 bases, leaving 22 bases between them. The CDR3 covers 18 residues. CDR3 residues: CASSQYAIKGVAGTEAFF. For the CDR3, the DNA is TGCGCCAGCAGTCAATACGCAATCAAAGGTGTTGCGGGCACTGAAGCTTTCTTT.

In DNA, the CDR3 is TGTGCCAGCAGGGGGGGGTGGCCTAACTATGGCTACACCTTC. Protein sequence: CASRGGWPNYGYTF. This sequence joins TRBV2 and TRBJ1-2, with a tentative D call TRBD1 (5 bases). The germline gives CDR1 SNHLY, CDR2 FYNNEI. The CDR3 consists of 14 residues. Deletions cut 6 bases from V and 0 bases from J, with 11 bases between.

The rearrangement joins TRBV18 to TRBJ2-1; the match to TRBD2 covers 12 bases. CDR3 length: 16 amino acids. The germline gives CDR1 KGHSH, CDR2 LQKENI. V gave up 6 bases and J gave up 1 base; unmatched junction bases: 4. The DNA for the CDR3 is TGTGCCAGCTCTCCCGGACTAGCGGGGTCCTACAATGAGCAGTTCTTC. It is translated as CASSPGLAGSYNEQFF.

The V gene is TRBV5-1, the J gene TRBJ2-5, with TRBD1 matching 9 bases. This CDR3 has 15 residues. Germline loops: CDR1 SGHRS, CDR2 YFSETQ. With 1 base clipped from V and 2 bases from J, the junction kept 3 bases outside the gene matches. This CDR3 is CASSLWGQGQETQYF. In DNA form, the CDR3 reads TGCGCCAGCAGCTTGTGGGGACAGGGTCAAGAGACCCAGTACTTC.

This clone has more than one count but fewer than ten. In nucleotides, the CDR3 is TGTGCCAGCAGTGACCCTCGGACAGCCTATGGCTACACCTTC. It yields the protein CASSDPRTAYGYTF. The chain has TRBV6-4 and TRBJ1-2, with TRBD1 as a possible D gene (6 bases). Germline CDR1 is MRHNA and CDR2 is SNTAGT. CDR3 length: 14 amino acids. Trimming stripped 2 bases from V and 4 bases from J, with 11 bases between.

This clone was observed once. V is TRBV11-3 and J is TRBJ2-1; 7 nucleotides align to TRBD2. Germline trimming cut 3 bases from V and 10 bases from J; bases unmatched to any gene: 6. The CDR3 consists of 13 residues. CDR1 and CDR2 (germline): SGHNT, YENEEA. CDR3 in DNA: TGTGCCAGCAGCTTTCTAGCGGAGGGGGAGCAGTTCTTC. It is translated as CASSFLAEGEQFF.

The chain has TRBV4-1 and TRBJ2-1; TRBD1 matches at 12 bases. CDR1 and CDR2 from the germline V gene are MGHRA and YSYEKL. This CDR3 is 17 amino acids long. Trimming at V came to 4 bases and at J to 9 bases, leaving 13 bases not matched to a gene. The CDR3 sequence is CASSPGWGTGGQSEQFF. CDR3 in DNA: TGCGCCAGCAGCCCCGGCTGGGGGACAGGGGGCCAGAGTGAGCAGTTCTTC.

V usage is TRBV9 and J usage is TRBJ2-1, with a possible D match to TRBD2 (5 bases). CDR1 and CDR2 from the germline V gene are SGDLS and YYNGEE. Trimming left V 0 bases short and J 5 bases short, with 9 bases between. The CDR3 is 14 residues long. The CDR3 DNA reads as TGTGCCAGCAGCGTAGGTGATAGCGACAATGAGCAGTTCTTC. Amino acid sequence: CASSVGDSDNEQFF.

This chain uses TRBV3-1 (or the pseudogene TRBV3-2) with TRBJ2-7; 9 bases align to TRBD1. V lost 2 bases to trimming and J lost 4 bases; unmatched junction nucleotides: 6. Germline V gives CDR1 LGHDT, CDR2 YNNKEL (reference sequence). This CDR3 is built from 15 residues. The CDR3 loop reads CASSQWGQGGYEQYF. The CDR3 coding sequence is TGTGCCAGCAGCCAATGGGGACAGGGAGGTTACGAGCAGTACTTC.

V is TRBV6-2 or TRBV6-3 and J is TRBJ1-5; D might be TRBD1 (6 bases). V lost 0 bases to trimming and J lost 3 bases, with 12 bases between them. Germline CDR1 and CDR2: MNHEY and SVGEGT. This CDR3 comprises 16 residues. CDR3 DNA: TGTGCCAGCAGTTACTCCTCTCACAGGGCCAATCAGCCCCAGCATTTT. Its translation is CASSYSSHRANQPQHF.

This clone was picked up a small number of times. The CDR3 DNA follows: TGTGCCAGCTCACCGTTCGCGGGCGGGGGAGTTCTCTACGAGCAGTACTTC. This gives the protein CASSPFAGGGVLYEQYF. This rearrangement joins TRBV18 to TRBJ2-7, with TRBD2 matching 7 bases. The V segment lost 3 bases and the J segment 3 bases; nucleotides outside the gene matches: 14. The V gene's germline CDR1 is KGHSH and CDR2 LQKENI. This CDR3 region has 17 residues.

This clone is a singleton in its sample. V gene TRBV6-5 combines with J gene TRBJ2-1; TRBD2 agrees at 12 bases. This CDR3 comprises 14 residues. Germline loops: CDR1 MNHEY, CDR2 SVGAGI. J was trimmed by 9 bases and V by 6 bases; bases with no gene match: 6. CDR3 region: CASRLAGGGTEQFF. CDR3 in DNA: TGTGCCAGCAGGCTAGCGGGAGGGGGCACTGAGCAGTTCTTC.

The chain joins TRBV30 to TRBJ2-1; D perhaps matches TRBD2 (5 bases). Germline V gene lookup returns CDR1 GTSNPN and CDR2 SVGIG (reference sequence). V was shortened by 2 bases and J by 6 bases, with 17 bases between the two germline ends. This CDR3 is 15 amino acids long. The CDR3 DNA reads TGTGCCTGGAGTCCGGACCCCGCCAGCGGCAATGAGCAGTTCTTC. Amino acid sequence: CAWSPDPASGNEQFF.

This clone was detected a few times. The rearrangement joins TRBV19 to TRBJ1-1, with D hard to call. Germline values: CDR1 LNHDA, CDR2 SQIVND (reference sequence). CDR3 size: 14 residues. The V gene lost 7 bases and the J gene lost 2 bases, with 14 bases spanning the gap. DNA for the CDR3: TGTGCCAGTACCGCGAGGAGGGAAAACACTGAAGCTTTCTTT. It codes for CASTARRENTEAFF.